The T cell receptor (beta chain) described here comes from a study of shared clonotypes between healthy human individuals (dated by TCRdb to the early 2020s). For the wider study: The cohort included a few men and a couple of women between 18 and 49 years of age. To increase sequencing depth and limit assay-specific biases, TCR repertoire library preparation and sequencing were carried out by different laboratories using diverse techniques. Per donor, three plates each were used for CD4 naive and CD4 memory, two for CD8 naive, and one for CD8 memory. The study deeply sequenced blood TCR repertoires of five healthy adults to estimate repertoire size and the extent of clonotype sharing between individuals. Between about 0.85 and 9.5 billion PBMCs per donor were obtained by leukapheresis. Points the paper makes about the study in general: Naive subsets generally had larger estimated clonotype richness than memory subsets. Rarefaction of sorted-subset datasets indicated incomplete sequencing despite the large sequencing depth. The small number of donors limited the genetic and exposure-history diversity represented. Sampling was restricted to blood, and TCR repertoires in tissue are likely to differ from TCR repertoires in blood. Based on pairwise subsampling, the degree of clonotype sharing among donors was expected to be affected by sequencing depth. Sharing across a few donors was observed for approximately 5% of naive CD4, over 3% of naive CD8, around 2.5% of memory CD4, and 0.4% of memory CD8 clonotypes. Compared with non-shared clonotypes, the clonotypes found in all four sorted-subset donors had higher generation probabilities.

TCR CDR3 regions were amplified from genomic DNA by multiplex PCR using the deep immunoSEQ assay. Extracted genomic DNA from each cell subset was distributed evenly across all wells of several immunoSEQ 96-well plates, and each plate was treated as a replicate. For sorted subsets, each replicate PCR was loaded with 200 ng genomic DNA, equivalent to some 27,000 T cell genomes. Purified libraries were quantified with a Qubit 3.0 fluorometer, sized on a Bioanalyzer 2100, and re-quantified with the KAPA Library Quantification kit. A separate single-read 150-cycle Illumina NextSeq 550 flow cell was used to sequence each immunoSEQ 96-well plate. Under the source paper's analysis protocol: Because only junctional sequences without quality scores were contained in the immunoSEQ output, filtering matching that applied to full-length reads could not be performed. To assign V/J genes and CDR3, sequences were annotated against IMGT germline references using PyIR, a Python wrapper for IgBLAST v1.9. Reads were removed for weak V/J assignments (E-value above 1e-6), missing CDR3, stop codons, out-of-frame junctions, or ambiguous translated residues. A V3J clonotype was defined by an identical inferred V gene, J gene, and CDR3 amino acid sequence. The percentage overlap between two repertoires was calculated by dividing the number of shared unique clonotypes by the size of the smaller repertoire. Three approaches were used to assess repertoire richness: RTK rarefaction, the Chao1 estimator, and Recon v2.1 estimates of unobserved clonotypes. Generation probabilities for all TCRbeta clonotypes obtained by the gDNA method from several donors were computed using OLGA. In TCRdb, the immuneACCESS table is reduced to in-frame sequences with V and J assigned. These tables do not hold every clone; where another copy was compared, an unresolved V gene accounts for under half, and the others remain unexplained. Clone size and the V and J calls come from that table; the DNA yielded D and trimming. The sample records about 640,000 clones, around 72% of which are singletons. Roughly 1.8% of the sample comes from the top ten.

This clone was observed once. The antigen it binds to is not known. No base quality values were provided; no much bigger clone lies one nucleotide off. V is cut back by 4 bases and J by 1 base, with 6 bases in the junction unmatched. Taken from the germline V gene (reference sequence), the CDR1 and CDR2 loops are SGHNT and YYREEE. From the cysteine up to the phenylalanine, the CDR3 has a length of 18 residues. The entry retains the CDR3 DNA only, 54 bases that are in frame from base 1. The donors were healthy, HIV-negative adults with no recently reported acute infections or vaccinations. Only Caucasian adults living in Nashville, Tennessee, USA were represented among the donors. Magnetic negative selection was used to enrich CD4+ T cells, after which naive cells were positively selected on CD45RA and the negative fraction became the memory subset. After blood collection by leukapheresis, PBMCs were isolated using Ficoll-Histopaque density gradient centrifugation and then cryopreserved in the vapor phase of liquid nitrogen. Purity and quantity of every magnetically sorted T cell population were checked by analytical flow cytometry. Each sorted fraction had its genomic DNA isolated and then quantified by UV absorbance on a Nanodrop 2000c.

The receptor was derived from a woman between 25 and 40 years old in good health. This chain is built from TRBV5-4 and TRBJ2-2, with 14 junctional bases fitting TRBD2. Sequenced input: memory CD4+ T cells sorted from blood. The meaning of the sample's cell subset or site label: CD45RA-negative fraction. The nucleotide sequence reads as follows: TGTGCCAGCAGCGGGACTAGCGGGAGCGGGGTGAACACCGGGGAGCTGTTTTTT. Translated, it gives CASSGTSGSGVNTGELFF.